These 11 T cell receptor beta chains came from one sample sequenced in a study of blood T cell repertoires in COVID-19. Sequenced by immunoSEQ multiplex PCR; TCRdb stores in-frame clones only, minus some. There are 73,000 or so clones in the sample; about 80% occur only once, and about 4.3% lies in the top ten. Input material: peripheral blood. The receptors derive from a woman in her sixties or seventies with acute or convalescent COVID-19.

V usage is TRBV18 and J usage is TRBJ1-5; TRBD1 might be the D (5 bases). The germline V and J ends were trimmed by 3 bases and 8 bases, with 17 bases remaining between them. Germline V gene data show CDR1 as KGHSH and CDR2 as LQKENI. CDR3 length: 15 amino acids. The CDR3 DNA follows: TGTGCCAGCTCACCCCCGGTCGGGGGAATGGAGCCCCAGCATTTT. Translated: CASSPPVGGMEPQHF.

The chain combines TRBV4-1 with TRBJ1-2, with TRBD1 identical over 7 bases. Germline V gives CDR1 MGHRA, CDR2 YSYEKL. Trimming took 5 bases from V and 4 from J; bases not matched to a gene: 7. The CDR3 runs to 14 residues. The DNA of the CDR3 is TGCGCCAGCAGCGAGCAGGGGGATCTCTATGGCTACACCTTC. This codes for CASSEQGDLYGYTF.

The CDR3 loop reads CASSESSGFTEAFF. The CDR3 DNA is TGCGCCAGCAGTGAGTCGTCGGGGTTCACTGAAGCTTTCTTT. The chain has TRBV10-1 and TRBJ1-1, with D hard to call. Per the germline V gene, CDR1 is WNHNN and CDR2 is SYGVQD (reference sequence). The CDR3 runs 14 residues. V shed 0 bases and J shed 4 bases, with 9 bases lying between them.

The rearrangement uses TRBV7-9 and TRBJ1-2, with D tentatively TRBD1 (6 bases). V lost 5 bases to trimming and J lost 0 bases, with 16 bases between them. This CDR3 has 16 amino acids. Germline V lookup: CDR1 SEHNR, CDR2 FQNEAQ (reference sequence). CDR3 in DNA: TGTGCCAGCAGCCGAAGTGACAGGTTCGCTAACTATGGCTACACCTTC. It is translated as CASSRSDRFANYGYTF.

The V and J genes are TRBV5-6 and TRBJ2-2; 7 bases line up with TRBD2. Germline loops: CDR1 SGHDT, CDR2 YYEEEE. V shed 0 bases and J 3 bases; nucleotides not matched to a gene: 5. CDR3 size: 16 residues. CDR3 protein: CASSLAGAGDTGELFF. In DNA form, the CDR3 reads TGTGCCAGCAGCTTGGCTGGGGCGGGGGACACCGGGGAGCTGTTTTTT.

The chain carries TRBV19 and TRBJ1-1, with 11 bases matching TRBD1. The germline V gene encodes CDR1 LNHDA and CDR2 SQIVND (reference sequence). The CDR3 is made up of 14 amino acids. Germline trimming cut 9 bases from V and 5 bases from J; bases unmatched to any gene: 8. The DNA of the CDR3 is TGTGCCAGCGACGGGACAGGGGGGAGGACTGAAGCTTTCTTT. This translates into CASDGTGGRTEAFF.

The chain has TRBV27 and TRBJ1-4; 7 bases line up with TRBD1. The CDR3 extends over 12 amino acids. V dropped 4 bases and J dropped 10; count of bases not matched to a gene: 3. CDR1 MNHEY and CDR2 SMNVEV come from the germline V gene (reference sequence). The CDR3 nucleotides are TGTGCCAGCAGTTCTACAGGGGTAAAACTGTTTTTT. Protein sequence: CASSSTGVKLFF.

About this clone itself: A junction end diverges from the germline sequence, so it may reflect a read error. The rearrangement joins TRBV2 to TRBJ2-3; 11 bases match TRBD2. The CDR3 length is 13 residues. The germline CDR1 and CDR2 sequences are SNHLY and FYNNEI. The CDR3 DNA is TGTGCCAGCAGCGTGAATAGCGGGGGGGCGCCGAGTTTT. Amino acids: CASSVNSGGAPSF.

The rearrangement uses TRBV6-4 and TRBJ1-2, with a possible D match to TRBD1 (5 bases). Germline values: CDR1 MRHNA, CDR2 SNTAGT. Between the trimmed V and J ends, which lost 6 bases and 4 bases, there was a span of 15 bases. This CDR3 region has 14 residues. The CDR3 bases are TGTGCCAGCAGCCAGGACCAAAGGGGCTATGGCTACACCTTC. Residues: CASSQDQRGYGYTF.

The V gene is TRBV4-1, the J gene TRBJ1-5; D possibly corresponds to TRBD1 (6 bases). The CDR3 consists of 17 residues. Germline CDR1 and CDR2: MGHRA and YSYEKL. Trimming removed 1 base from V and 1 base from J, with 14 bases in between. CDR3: CASSQAEGGPSNQPQHF. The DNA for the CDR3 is TGCGCCAGCAGCCAAGCCGAGGGGGGGCCCAGCAATCAGCCCCAGCATTTT.

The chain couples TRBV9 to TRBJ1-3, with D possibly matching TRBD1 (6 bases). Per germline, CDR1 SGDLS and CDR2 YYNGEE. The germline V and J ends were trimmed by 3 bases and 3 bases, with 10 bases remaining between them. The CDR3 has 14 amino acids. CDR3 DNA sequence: TGTGCCAGCAGCGCACAGGGTAATGGAAACACCATATATTTT. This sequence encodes CASSAQGNGNTIYF.